This T cell receptor (beta chain) originates from a study of neurological immune-mediated disorders. Overall study context: Among the approximately 35 patients with multiple sclerosis, roughly 30 were relapsing-remitting, while 3 were secondary progressive.

V lost 3 bases, J lost 11 bases, and 7 bases stayed unmatched. Germline V gives CDR1 DFQATT, CDR2 SNEGSKA (reference sequence). This CDR3 has 12 residues. Notes on the study in general: When the repertoires were grouped phylogenetically, those of 18 of the 34 multiple sclerosis patients came together in a single cluster of related CDR3 sequences, which points to a possible repertoire-level signature.

2 million PBMCs stored at -80 C were the source of the unsorted libraries. Each CDR3 protein is one row after TCRdb ran MiXCR on the 5' RACE reads. The profile shows some 60,000 distinct CDR3 sequences, about 3.7% of them singletons. This clonotype has a handful of counts. Its target is unknown. A read error may be the cause here, since a much bigger clone is one base away. The sequencing input was PBMCs. This TCR was sampled from a woman aged 50 to 60 with multiple sclerosis. The V and J genes are TRBV20-1 and TRBJ2-3, with TRBD2 identical over 8 bases. Here the CDR3 DNA reads TGCAGTGCTAGTACGGGGACTAGAGAGCAGTATTTT. It yields the protein CSASTGTREQYF.